This T cell receptor beta chain was documented in a study of shared clonotypes between healthy human individuals. Naive CD8 isolation took CD45RO-negative cells positively selected for CCR7 and excluded terminally differentiated effector memory CD45RA+ cells. CDR1 SGHRS and CDR2 YFSETQ come from the germline V gene. The V and J ends lost 4 bases and 8 bases respectively, with 16 bases between them. The CDR3 loop spans 14 amino acids. Sequenced by immunoSEQ multiplex PCR; TCRdb stores in-frame clones only, minus some. The table lists roughly 2.1 million clones, 85% to 95% of them singletons. Sample: naive CD8+ T cells from PBMCs. J is TRBJ2-1 and V is TRBV5-1, with D tentatively TRBD2 (6 bases). The origin of this receptor is a man younger than 35 in good health. Some clones in this sample may be carry-over from other donors' samples. The chain's CDR3 is CASSPLANLDEQFF. As DNA, the CDR3 is TGCGCCAGCAGCCCCCTAGCGAACCTGGATGAGCAGTTCTTC. Complete variable domain (other parts from reference TRBV5-1 and TRBJ2-1): KAGVTQTPRYLIKTRGQQVTLSCSPISGHRSVSWYQQTPGQGLQFLFEYFSETQRNKGNFPGRFSGRQFSNSRSEMNVSTLELGDSALYLCASSPLANLDEQFFGPGTRLTVL.